This T cell receptor beta chain was captured by sequencing in a study of early T cells in non-severe SARS-CoV-2 infection. On this clonotype: Its target is unknown.

The study's findings and limits: Reliance on VDJdb matching favored anti-spike CD8 responses; private and CD4 specificities were missed.

The V and J ends lost 5 bases and 8 bases respectively, with 13 bases between them. CDR1 is SGHRS and CDR2 is YFSETQ in the germline V gene. This CDR3 has 13 residues. Tagging with unique molecular identifiers was applied to individual cDNA molecules. TCRdb reprocessed the 5' RACE reads via MiXCR and lists one record per CDR3 protein. The data contain 50,000 to 65,000 distinct CDR3 sequences, about 7.7% of them singletons. This rearrangement joins TRBV5-1 to TRBJ1-4; no definite D call. The origin of this receptor is an adult who was a healthcare worker with PCR-confirmed SARS-CoV-2 infection or an uninfected control (not recorded which). The material sequenced was whole blood, taken at baseline. The CDR3 loop is CASSLVLGEKLFF. CDR3 in DNA: TGCGCCAGCAGTCTTGTATTGGGGGAAAAACTGTTTTTT.